Presented here are 6 T cell receptor beta chains from one specimen sequenced in a study of post-analysis software for immune sequencing data. Built from TCR beta cDNA, the libraries had unique molecular identifiers in them. One entry per CDR3 protein results from TCRdb running MiXCR on the PCR reads. The data show hundreds of thousands of distinct CDR3 sequences, 53% seen once. What these receptors recognize is not known. Broader study findings: In patients, TRBV5-6, TRBV5-1 and TRBV20-1 belonged to five TRBV segments found more frequently than in controls.

Sequencing was carried out using blood. All receptors come from a girl between 10 and 17 years old with multiple sclerosis.

This clonotype came up a few times. This chain connects TRBV5-5 to TRBJ2-7, with D possibly being TRBD1 (6 bases). Trimming took 4 bases from V and 0 from J, leaving 14 bases between them. The CDR3 is made up of 15 amino acids. Per the germline V gene, CDR1 is SGHKS and CDR2 is YYEKEE (reference sequence). The DNA of the CDR3 is TGTGCCAGCAGCGGTACAGGGATCAGCTCCTACGAGCAGTACTTC. Translating gives CASSGTGISSYEQYF. The full variable domain, its missing parts supplied by reference TRBV5-5 and TRBJ2-7, is DAGVTQSPTHLIKTRGQQVTLRCSPISGHKSVSWYQQVLGQGPQFIFQYYEKEERGRGNFPDRFSARQFPNYSSELNVNALLLGDSALYLCASSGTGISSYEQYFGPGTRLTVT.

The chain joins TRBV5-1 to TRBJ2-5; D is possibly TRBD2 (7 bases). The CDR3 has 15 amino acids. Germline V gene data show CDR1 as SGHRS and CDR2 as YFSETQ. V was trimmed by 3 bases and J by 2 bases, leaving 14 bases between them. The CDR3 protein is CASSWRGGGQETQYF. The CDR3 nucleotides read TGCGCCAGCAGCTGGAGGGGGGGCGGACAAGAGACCCAGTACTTC.

This clonotype was picked up a small number of times. The chain couples TRBV10-3 to TRBJ2-5; no clear D. Germline V gene lookup returns CDR1 ENHRY and CDR2 SYGVKD. The CDR3 covers 13 residues. V was clipped by 10 bases and J by 11 bases, with 23 bases between them. CDR3 region: CATSDGSSYGQYF. CDR3 in DNA: TGTGCCACCTCGGACGGTTCCTCCTACGGGCAGTACTTC.

There are a few counts of this clonotype. The rearrangement links TRBV6-2 or TRBV6-3 to TRBJ2-3; 15 bases are shared with TRBD2. J gave up 11 bases and V 6 bases, and 6 bases lay outside the gene matches. The CDR3 consists of 14 residues. CDR1 MNHEY and CDR2 SVGEGT come from the germline V gene. The CDR3 sequence is CASSPTGLAGGQYF. The CDR3 DNA follows: TGTGCCAGCAGCCCCACGGGACTAGCGGGAGGGCAGTATTTT.

V and J are TRBV5-1 and TRBJ1-1; weak D call: TRBD1 (6 bases). The CDR3 extends over 12 amino acids. CDR1 and CDR2 (germline): SGHRS, YFSETQ. Trimming took 4 bases from V and 3 from J, leaving 7 bases between them. The CDR3 reads CASSAGDTEAFF. The CDR3 nucleotides are TGCGCCAGCAGCGCAGGGGACACTGAAGCTTTCTTT.

V is TRBV20-1 and J is TRBJ1-1, with a weak D call TRBD1 (5 bases). Germline CDR1 reads DFQATT; CDR2 reads SNEGSKA (reference sequence). V was shortened by 0 bases and J by 3 bases, with 17 bases between the two germline ends. This CDR3 spans 16 amino acids. As DNA, the CDR3 is TGCAGTGCTAGAGATTGGGCGTCGGGGGGACACACTGAAGCTTTCTTT. Translating gives CSARDWASGGHTEAFF.